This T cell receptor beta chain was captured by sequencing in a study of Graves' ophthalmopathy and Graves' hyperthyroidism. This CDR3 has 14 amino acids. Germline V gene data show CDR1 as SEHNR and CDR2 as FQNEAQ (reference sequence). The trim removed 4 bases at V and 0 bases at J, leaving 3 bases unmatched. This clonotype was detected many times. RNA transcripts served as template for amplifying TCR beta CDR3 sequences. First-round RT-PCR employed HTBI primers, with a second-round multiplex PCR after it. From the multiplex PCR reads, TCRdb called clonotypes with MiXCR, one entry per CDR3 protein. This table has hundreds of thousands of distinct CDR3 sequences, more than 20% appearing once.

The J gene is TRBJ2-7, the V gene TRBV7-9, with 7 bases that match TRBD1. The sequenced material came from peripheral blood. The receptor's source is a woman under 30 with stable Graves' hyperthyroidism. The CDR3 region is CASSSGQDSYEQYF. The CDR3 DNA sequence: TGTGCCAGCAGCTCAGGACAGGACTCCTACGAGCAGTACTTC.